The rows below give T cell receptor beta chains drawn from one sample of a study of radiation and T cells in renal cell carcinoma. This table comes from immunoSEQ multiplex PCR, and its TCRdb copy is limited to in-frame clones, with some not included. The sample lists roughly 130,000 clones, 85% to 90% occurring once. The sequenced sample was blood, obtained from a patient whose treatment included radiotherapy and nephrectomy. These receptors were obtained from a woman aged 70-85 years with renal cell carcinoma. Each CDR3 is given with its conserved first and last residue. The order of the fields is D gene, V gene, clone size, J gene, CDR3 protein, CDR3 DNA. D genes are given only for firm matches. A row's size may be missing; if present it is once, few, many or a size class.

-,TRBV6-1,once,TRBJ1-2,CASSESGNYGYTF,TGTGCCAGCAGTGAATCCGGGAACTATGGCTACACCTTC
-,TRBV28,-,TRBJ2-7,CASSLLRGRTTSYEQYF,TGTGCCAGCAGTTTATTGCGGGGACGGACCACCTCCTACGAGCAGTACTTC
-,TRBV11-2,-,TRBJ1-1,CASSPLRKNTEAFF,TGTGCCAGCAGCCCGTTACGGAAGAACACTGAAGCTTTCTTT
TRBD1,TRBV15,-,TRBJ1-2,CATSKQTGGYYGYTF,TGTGCCACCAGCAAGCAAACAGGGGGCTACTATGGCTACACCTTC
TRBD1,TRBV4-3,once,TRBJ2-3,CASSQEPHGRGQGF,TGCGCCAGCAGCCAAGAACCCCACGGCAGGGGGCAGGGTTTT
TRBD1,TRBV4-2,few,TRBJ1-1,CASSRIDRGAAEAFF,TGTGCCAGCAGCCGAATAGACAGGGGGGCCGCTGAAGCTTTCTTT
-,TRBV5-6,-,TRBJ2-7,CASSLISLWPYEQYF,TGTGCCAGCAGCTTGATTTCCCTTTGGCCCTACGAGCAGTACTTC
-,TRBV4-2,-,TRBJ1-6,CASSQTTIKGSPLHF,TGTGCCAGCAGCCAGACGACGATAAAGGGTTCACCCCTCCACTTT
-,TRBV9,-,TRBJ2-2,CASSYQPTGELFF,TGTGCCAGCAGCTACCAGCCCACCGGGGAGCTGTTTTTT
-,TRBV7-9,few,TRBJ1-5,CASSLNVNQPQHF,TGTGCCAGCAGCTTAAATGTCAATCAGCCCCAGCATTTT
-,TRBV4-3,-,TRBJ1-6,CASSQDTGRLNSPLHF,TGCGCCAGCAGCCAAGATACGGGACGGCTAAATTCACCCCTCCACTTT
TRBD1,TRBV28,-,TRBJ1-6,CASSPGTASNSPLHF,TGTGCCAGCAGTCCCGGGACAGCCAGTAATTCACCCCTCCACTTT
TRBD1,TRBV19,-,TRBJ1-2,CASSISGQGNYGYTF,TGTGCCAGTAGTATATCGGGACAGGGGAACTATGGCTACACCTTC
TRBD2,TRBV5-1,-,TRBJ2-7,CASSLEGLAGTSYEQYF,TGCGCCAGCAGCCTGGAGGGGCTAGCGGGGACCTCCTACGAGCAGTACTTC
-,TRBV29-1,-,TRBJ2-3,CSVVHADTQYF,TGCAGCGTTGTCCATGCAGATACGCAGTATTTT
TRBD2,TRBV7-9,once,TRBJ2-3,CASSPQRGKADRTDTQYF,TGTGCCAGCAGCCCCCAGCGGGGGAAAGCCGACCGCACAGATACGCAGTATTTT
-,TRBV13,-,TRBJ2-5,CASSTGPGTGLRAQYF,TGTGCCAGCAGCACGGGCCCCGGGACGGGGCTTCGGGCCCAGTACTTC
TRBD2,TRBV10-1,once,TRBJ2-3,CASSGSERGDTDTQYF,TGCGCCAGCAGTGGTAGCGAGCGGGGGGACACAGATACGCAGTATTTT
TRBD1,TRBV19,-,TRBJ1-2,CASSSGTGTYGYTF,TGTGCCAGTAGTTCCGGGACAGGGACTTATGGCTACACCTTC
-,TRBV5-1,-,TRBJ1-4,CASSLAGFNEKLFF,TGCGCCAGCAGCTTGGCAGGGTTCAATGAAAAACTGTTTTTT
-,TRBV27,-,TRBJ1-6,CASSWGRGLAYSPLHF,TGTGCCAGCAGTTGGGGTCGGGGTCTGGCCTATTCACCCCTCCACTTT
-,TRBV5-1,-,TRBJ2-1,CASSFSASARGEQFF,TGCGCCAGCAGCTTCTCAGCCTCAGCCCGAGGTGAGCAGTTCTTC
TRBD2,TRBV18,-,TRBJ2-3,CASSPAGLAAGTDTQYF,TGTGCCAGCTCACCCGCGGGACTAGCGGCGGGCACAGATACGCAGTATTTT
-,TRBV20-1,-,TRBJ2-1,CSAMGYNEQFF,TGCAGTGCTATGGGCTACAATGAGCAGTTCTTC
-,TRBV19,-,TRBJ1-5,CASSIGSSYSNQPQHF,TGTGCCAGTAGTATAGGGTCAAGTTATAGCAATCAGCCCCAGCATTTT
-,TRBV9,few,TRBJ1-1,CASTRRQPPNTEAFF,TGTGCCAGCACCAGGAGGCAGCCACCAAACACTGAAGCTTTCTTT
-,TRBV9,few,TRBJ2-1,CASSVLQGNEQFF,TGTGCCAGCAGCGTATTACAGGGCAATGAGCAGTTCTTC
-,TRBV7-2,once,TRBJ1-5,CASSLSAAAYSNQPQHF,TGTGCCAGCAGCTTATCGGCGGCAGCTTATAGCAATCAGCCCCAGCATTTT
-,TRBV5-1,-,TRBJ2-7,CASSLAAGIVYEQYF,TGCGCCAGCAGCTTGGCCGCAGGTATAGTCTACGAGCAGTACTTC
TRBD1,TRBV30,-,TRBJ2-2,CAWNRAGQGNTGELFF,TGTGCCTGGAACCGTGCGGGACAGGGGAACACCGGGGAGCTGTTTTTT
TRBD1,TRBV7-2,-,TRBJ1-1,CASSPGTVNTEAFF,TGTGCCAGCAGCCCAGGGACAGTGAACACTGAAGCTTTCTTT
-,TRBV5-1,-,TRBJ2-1,CASSLAKRNEQFF,TGCGCCAGCAGCTTGGCTAAGAGGAATGAGCAGTTCTTC
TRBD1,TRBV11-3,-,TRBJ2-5,CASSTRDRGWETQYF,TGTGCCAGCAGTACCCGGGACAGGGGATGGGAGACCCAGTACTTC
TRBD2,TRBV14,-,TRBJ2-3,CASSQGWSGGSTDTQYF,TGTGCCAGCAGCCAAGGATGGAGCGGGGGAAGCACGGATACGCAGTATTTT
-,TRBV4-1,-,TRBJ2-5,CASSPTRETQYF,TGCGCCAGCAGCCCCACCCGGGAGACCCAGTACTTC